The 22 T cell receptor beta chains below all came from one sample that was sequenced in a study of cytomegalovirus exposure and HLA in healthy donors (dated 2017 in TCRdb). The library was obtained by the immunoSEQ multiplex PCR assay. The multiplex PCR relied on a mix of 60 forward primers for TCR Vbeta segments and 13 reverse primers for TCR Jbeta segments. TCRdb limited this immuneACCESS table to in-frame rearrangements with V and J called. A share of clones is missing; checked studies link under half to unresolved V genes, and the rest is unexplained. In this sample the table shows 110,000 or so clones, approximately 73% of which occur a single time. Together, the top ten hold about 8.4% of the sample. Material for sequencing was PBMCs. These receptors all stem from a man aged 40-49 years in good health and CMV-seronegative.

This chain joins TRBV7-9 and TRBJ2-3; the D is unclear. CDR1 is SEHNR, CDR2 FQNEAQ, per germline (reference sequence). This CDR3 has 12 residues. V was cut by 8 bases and J by 0 bases, with 6 bases left in between. CDR3 DNA sequence: TGTGCCAGCCATGTGAGCACAGATACGCAGTATTTT. Protein product: CASHVSTDTQYF.

This chain uses TRBV7-9 with TRBJ1-2; D gene ambiguous. Trimming cost V 5 bases and J 5 bases, with 18 bases left between them. This CDR3 is built from 15 residues. Per germline, CDR1 SEHNR and CDR2 FQNEAQ (reference sequence). CDR3 residues: CASSPARTGNYGYTF. CDR3 nucleotide sequence: TGTGCCAGCAGCCCAGCGAGGACGGGGAATTATGGCTACACCTTC.

The chain is built from TRBV6-6 and TRBJ1-5; 8 bases line up with TRBD1. Germline V lookup: CDR1 MNHNY, CDR2 SVGAGI (reference sequence). The CDR3 consists of 15 residues. J was trimmed by 9 bases and V by 0 bases; bases with no gene match: 7. The CDR3 protein is CASSYSTGQGLPQHF. CDR3 DNA: TGTGCCAGCAGTTACTCGACCGGACAGGGCTTGCCCCAGCATTTT.

The chain is built from TRBV15 and TRBJ2-5, with D possibly TRBD2 on 5 matching bases. CDR3 length: 12 residues. V dropped 9 bases and J dropped 1 base, with 9 bases sitting between them. CDR1 and CDR2 (germline): LNHNV, YYDKDF (reference sequence). The CDR3 sequence: CATRGSQETQYF. DNA of the CDR3: TGTGCCACTCGAGGGAGCCAAGAGACCCAGTACTTC.

This chain connects TRBV4-2 to TRBJ2-1, with TRBD1 as a possible D gene (6 bases). CDR3 length equals 15 residues. Germline V gives CDR1 LGHNA, CDR2 YNFKEQ. V gave up 0 bases and J gave up 5 bases, with 11 bases separating them. The chain's CDR3 is CASSQDPRTDNEQFF. In DNA, the CDR3 is TGTGCCAGCAGCCAAGATCCCCGGACAGACAATGAGCAGTTCTTC.

The chain carries TRBV9 and TRBJ2-1, with D tentatively TRBD2 (5 bases). Germline values: CDR1 SGDLS, CDR2 YYNGEE. This CDR3 comprises 16 residues. V lost 3 bases, J lost 3 bases, and 16 bases lay in between. The CDR3 coding sequence is TGTGCCAGCAGCGCGACGACACCGGCGGGCTACAATGAGCAGTTCTTC. This translates into CASSATTPAGYNEQFF.

Here the CDR3 DNA reads TGTGCCAGCAGCTCTCCGGGACAGGGGAAAGGCACTGAAGCTTTCTTT. Its translation: CASSSPGQGKGTEAFF. V gene TRBV7-8 combines with J gene TRBJ1-1; TRBD1 matches at 10 bases. The germline CDR1 and CDR2 sequences are SGHVS and FQNEAQ. The trim removed 4 bases at V and 4 bases at J, leaving 9 bases unmatched. The CDR3 is made up of 16 amino acids.

The rearrangement uses TRBV6-1 and TRBJ2-7; 10 nucleotides align to TRBD1. This CDR3 is 15 amino acids long. CDR1 is MNHNS, CDR2 SASEGT, per germline. The V and J ends lost 5 bases and 4 bases, in that order; junction bases with no gene match: 8. The DNA of the CDR3 is TGTGCCAGCAGTATACGGACAGGGGGAGATTACGAGCAGTACTTC. Amino acids: CASSIRTGGDYEQYF.

This clone has more than one count but fewer than ten. V usage is TRBV7-9 and J usage is TRBJ2-7, with a tentative D call TRBD1 (5 bases). This CDR3 spans 15 amino acids. Trimming took 4 bases from V and 2 from J, leaving 15 bases between them. CDR1 and CDR2 from the germline V gene are SEHNR and FQNEAQ (reference sequence). Here the CDR3 DNA reads TGTGCCAGCAGCTCCCTTTATCAGGGAACCTACGAGCAGTACTTC. This gives the protein CASSSLYQGTYEQYF.

V usage is TRBV29-1 and J usage is TRBJ2-5; D gene unclear. The end of the DNA fits TRBJ2-7 better, so the J call may be wrong. Per germline, CDR1 SQVTM and CDR2 ANQGSEA. This CDR3 has 13 amino acids. In DNA form, the CDR3 reads TGCAGCGTTTCCTTCGTATCAATTTACGAGCAGTACTTC. As protein: CSVSFVSIYEQYF.

The chain recombines TRBV2 with TRBJ2-3; tentatively, D is TRBD2 (6 bases). CDR1 and CDR2 from the germline V gene are SNHLY and FYNNEI. Trimming left V 3 bases short and J 0 bases short, with 13 bases between. The CDR3 consists of 16 residues. The CDR3 protein is CASSEYDGLSTDTQYF. The CDR3 DNA is TGTGCCAGCAGTGAGTATGACGGACTAAGCACAGATACGCAGTATTTT.

J is TRBJ2-5 and V is TRBV6-5; 10 bases match TRBD2. The germline CDR1 and CDR2 sequences are MNHEY and SVGAGI. V was clipped by 2 bases and J by 4 bases; unmatched bases: 4. The CDR3 runs to 15 residues. CDR3 region: CASSYERGGPETQYF. The CDR3 DNA is TGTGCCAGCAGTTACGAGCGGGGGGGCCCAGAGACCCAGTACTTC.

The chain has TRBV9 and TRBJ2-3; 8 bases map to TRBD2. Per the germline V gene, CDR1 is SGDLS and CDR2 is YYNGEE. Germline trimming cut 4 bases from V and 4 bases from J; bases unmatched to any gene: 14. This CDR3 is built from 17 residues. CDR3 in DNA: TGTGCCAGCAGCTTCCGCGGACTAGCCGAGGTTCCAGATACGCAGTATTTT. Protein sequence: CASSFRGLAEVPDTQYF. The whole variable domain, filled in from reference TRBV9 and TRBJ2-3, reads DSGVTQTPKHLITATGQRVTLRCSPRSGDLSVYWYQQSLDQGLQFLIQYYNGEERAKGNILERFSAQQFPDLHSELNLSSLELGDSALYFCASSFRGLAEVPDTQYFGPGTRLTVL.

This chain uses TRBV7-6 with TRBJ2-7, with D possibly being TRBD2 (5 bases). Germline V lookup: CDR1 SGHVS, CDR2 FNYEAQ. V dropped 2 bases and J dropped 6 bases, with 11 bases sitting between them. This CDR3 has 13 residues. CDR3 DNA: TGTGCCAGCAGCTTATTCGGAGGTCCCGAGCAGTACTTC. It is translated as CASSLFGGPEQYF.

The V and J genes are TRBV5-1 and TRBJ2-1; 14 bases align to TRBD2. Germline CDR1 SGHRS, CDR2 YFSETQ. CDR3 length: 14 residues. The junction had 4 bases not matched to a gene; V was cut back by 8 bases and J by 6 bases. CDR3 residues: CASRLAGGLNEQFF. In nucleotides, the CDR3 is TGCGCCAGTCGACTAGCGGGGGGGCTCAATGAGCAGTTCTTC.

The chain recombines TRBV5-8 with TRBJ2-7; the D gene is possibly TRBD2 (5 bases). The V gene's germline CDR1 is SGHTS and CDR2 YDEGEE. The CDR3 is made up of 18 amino acids. Trimming took 1 base from V and 2 from J, leaving 22 bases between them. CDR3: CASSLPMAGGFSTYEQYF. DNA for the CDR3: TGTGCCAGCAGCTTGCCTATGGCAGGAGGTTTTTCTACCTACGAGCAGTACTTC. Full variable domain (rest looked up from reference TRBV5-8 and TRBJ2-7): EAGVTQSPTHLIKTRGQQATLRCSPISGHTSVYWYQQALGLGLQFLLWYDEGEERNRGNFPPRFSGRQFPNYSSELNVNALELEDSALYLCASSLPMAGGFSTYEQYFGPGTRLTVT.

Remarks on this clone: The junction departs from the called germline gene at one end, perhaps through a read error. The chain uses TRBV7-7 and TRBJ1-1, with 9 bases fitting TRBD1. Germline values: CDR1 SSHAT, CDR2 FNYEAQ (reference sequence). The CDR3 sequence is 16 residues long. CDR3 in amino acids: CASSLMGQGWDTEAFF. The DNA for the CDR3 is TGTGCTAGCAGCTTAATGGGACAGGGTTGGGACACTGAAGCTTTCTTT.

The CDR3 loop reads CATSRDWKRGGYGTQYF. As DNA, the CDR3 is TGTGCCACCAGCAGAGATTGGAAACGGGGGGGCTATGGTACGCAGTATTTT. This chain joins TRBV15 and TRBJ2-3; 8 nucleotides agree with TRBD2. Germline assignment: CDR1 LNHNV and CDR2 YYDKDF (reference sequence). This CDR3 contains 17 residues. Trimming at V came to 0 bases and at J to 8 bases, leaving 13 bases not matched to a gene.

The CDR3 protein is CASSLQGTQGGNQPQHF. The DNA for the CDR3 is TGTGCCAGCTCACTCCAGGGGACTCAGGGGGGCAATCAGCCCCAGCATTTT. The chain has TRBV18 and TRBJ1-5, with 7 bases fitting TRBD1. Germline V gene data show CDR1 as KGHSH and CDR2 as LQKENI. This CDR3 contains 17 residues. V shed 4 bases and J 2 bases; nucleotides not matched to a gene: 11.

As for this clone: Distinct nucleotide sequences in the sample also encode this CDR3. This sequence joins TRBV9 and TRBJ2-1; D might be TRBD2 (6 bases). CDR1 is SGDLS and CDR2 is YYNGEE in the germline V gene. The CDR3 length is 15 residues. Trimming shortened V by 0 bases and J by 4 bases, and 11 bases separated the two germline ends. The CDR3 protein is CASSVEGTGYNEQFF. In DNA, the CDR3 is TGTGCCAGCAGCGTAGAAGGGACTGGATACAATGAGCAGTTCTTC.

The sample holds one count of this clone. The gene calls are TRBV5-1 and TRBJ2-3, with 7 positions matching TRBD2. V shed 2 bases, J shed 0 bases, and the junction held 6 bases outside the gene matches. Germline V gives CDR1 SGHRS, CDR2 YFSETQ. CDR3 size: 16 residues. CDR3 region: CASSFLAGDSTDTQYF. The DNA for the CDR3 is TGCGCCAGCAGCTTCTTGGCGGGGGATAGCACAGATACGCAGTATTTT.

This clone came up once. The rearrangement links TRBV30 to TRBJ2-5; D not certain. The CDR3 is 11 amino acids. V lost 3 bases to trimming and J lost 4 bases, with 6 bases between them. Germline CDR1 and CDR2: GTSNPN and SVGIG (reference sequence). CDR3 region: CAWSLGETQYF. The CDR3 DNA is TGTGCCTGGAGCCTCGGAGAGACCCAGTACTTC.